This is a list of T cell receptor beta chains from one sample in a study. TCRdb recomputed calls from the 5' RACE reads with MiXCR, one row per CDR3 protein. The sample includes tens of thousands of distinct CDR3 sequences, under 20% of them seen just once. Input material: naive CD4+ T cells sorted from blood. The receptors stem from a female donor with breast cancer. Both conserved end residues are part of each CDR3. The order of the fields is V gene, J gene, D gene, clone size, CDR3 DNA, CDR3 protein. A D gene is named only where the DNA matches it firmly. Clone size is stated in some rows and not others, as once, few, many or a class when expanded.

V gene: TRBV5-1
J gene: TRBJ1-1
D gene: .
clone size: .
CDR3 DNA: TGCGCCAGCAACGCCGGGGTGCGGGTTTTGAGCACTGAAGCTTTCTTT
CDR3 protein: CASNAGVRVLSTEAFF

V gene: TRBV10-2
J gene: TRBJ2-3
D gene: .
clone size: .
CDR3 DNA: TGCGCCAGCAGTGAGTTGCGGGCAACTAGCACAGATACGCAGTATTTT
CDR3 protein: CASSELRATSTDTQYF

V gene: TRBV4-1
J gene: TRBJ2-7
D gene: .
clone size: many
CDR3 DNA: TGCGCCAGCAGCCAAGGAGCCGGAGGCACCTACGAGCAGTACTTC
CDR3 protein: CASSQGAGGTYEQYF

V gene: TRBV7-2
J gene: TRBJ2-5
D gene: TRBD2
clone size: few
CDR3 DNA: TGTGCCAGCAGCCCCCGGACTAGCGGGAGGAAAGAGACCCAGTACTTC
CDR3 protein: CASSPRTSGRKETQYF

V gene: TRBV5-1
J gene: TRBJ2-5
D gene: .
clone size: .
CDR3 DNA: TGCGCCAGCAGCTTGGCCAGTCCCCAAAAGACCCAGTACTTC
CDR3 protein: CASSLASPQKTQYF

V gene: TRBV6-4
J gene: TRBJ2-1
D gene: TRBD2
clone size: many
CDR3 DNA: TGTGCCAGCAGTGATTTGGGACTAGCGGGGCCTAAGGGGCAGTTCTTC
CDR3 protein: CASSDLGLAGPKGQFF

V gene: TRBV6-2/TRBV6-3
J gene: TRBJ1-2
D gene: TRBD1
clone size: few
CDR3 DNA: TGTGCCAGCAGTTACCCCCGCCTAGCCACAGGGGACTATGGCTACACCTTC
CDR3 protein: CASSYPRLATGDYGYTF

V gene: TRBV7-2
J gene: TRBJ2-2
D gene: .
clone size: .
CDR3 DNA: TGTGCCAGCAGCTTAGGACAGGTCGAGACCGGGGAGCTGTATTTT
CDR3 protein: CASSLGQVETGELYF

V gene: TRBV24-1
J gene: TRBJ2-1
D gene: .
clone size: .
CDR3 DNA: TGTGCCACCAGTGATTTGCCAATGGTCGGAGACTACTCGAATAATGAGCAGTTCTTC
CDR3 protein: CATSDLPMVGDYSNNEQFF

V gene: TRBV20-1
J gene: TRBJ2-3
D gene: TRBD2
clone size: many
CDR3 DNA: TGCAGTGCAGTGACTAGCGGTCATAGCACAGATACGCAGTATTTT
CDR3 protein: CSAVTSGHSTDTQYF

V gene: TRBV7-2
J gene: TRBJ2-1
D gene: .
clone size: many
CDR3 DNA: TGTGCCAGCAGTAGGTACAATGAGCAGTTCTTC
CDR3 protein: CASSRYNEQFF

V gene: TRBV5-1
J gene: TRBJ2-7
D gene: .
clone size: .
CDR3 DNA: TGCGCCAGCACCAGGGACGGGAGCAGCTCCGAGCAGTACTTC
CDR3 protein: CASTRDGSSSEQYF

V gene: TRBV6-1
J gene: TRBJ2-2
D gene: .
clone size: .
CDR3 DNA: TGTGCCAGCAGCGACGGAGGGGCGTACACCGGGGAGCTGTTTTTT
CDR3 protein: CASSDGGAYTGELFF

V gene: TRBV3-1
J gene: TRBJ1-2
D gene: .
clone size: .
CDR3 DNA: TGTGCCAGCAGCCAAGAAGACAGGAAACATGGCTACACCTTC
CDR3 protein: CASSQEDRKHGYTF

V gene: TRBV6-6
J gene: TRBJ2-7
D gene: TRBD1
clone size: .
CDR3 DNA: TGTGCCAGCAGTTACGGTGGAGGACAGGCCAACTCCTACGAGCAGTACTTC
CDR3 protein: CASSYGGGQANSYEQYF

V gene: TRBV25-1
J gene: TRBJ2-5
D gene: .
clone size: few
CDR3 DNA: TGTGCCAGCAGTGTGGAGAACGTAAACCAAGAGACCCAGTACTTC
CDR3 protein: CASSVENVNQETQYF

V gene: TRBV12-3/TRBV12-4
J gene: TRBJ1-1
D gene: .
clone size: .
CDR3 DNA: TGTGCCAGCAGCATTGTGGACAGAAAAAACACTGAAGCTTTCTTT
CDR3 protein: CASSIVDRKNTEAFF

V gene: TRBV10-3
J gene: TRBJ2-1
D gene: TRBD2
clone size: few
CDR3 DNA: TGTGCCATCAGTCCGACTAGCGGGAATTACAATGAGCAGTTCTTC
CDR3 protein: CAISPTSGNYNEQFF

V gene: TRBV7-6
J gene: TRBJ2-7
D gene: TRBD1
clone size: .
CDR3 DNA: TGTGCCAGCAGCTTGGGTGTCGGACAGGGAGCCTACGAGCAGTACTTC
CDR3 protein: CASSLGVGQGAYEQYF

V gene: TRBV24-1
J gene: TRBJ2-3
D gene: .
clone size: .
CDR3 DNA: TGTGCCACCAGTGATTCTGAGAGCAGAGGGCCCGCAGATACGCAGTATTTT
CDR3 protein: CATSDSESRGPADTQYF

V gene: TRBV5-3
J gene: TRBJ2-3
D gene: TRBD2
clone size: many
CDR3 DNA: TGTGCCAGAAGCTTGGATGGGGGGAGGGAAAGCACAGATACGCAGTATTTT
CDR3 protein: CARSLDGGRESTDTQYF

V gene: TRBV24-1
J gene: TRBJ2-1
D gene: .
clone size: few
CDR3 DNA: TGTGCCACCGCCGCGCCGCGGGGATACTCCTACAATGAGCAGTTCTTC
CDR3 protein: CATAAPRGYSYNEQFF

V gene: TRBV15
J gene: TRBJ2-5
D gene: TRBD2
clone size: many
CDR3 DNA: TGTGCCACCAGCAGAGCGAGAGCGGGGTCACAAGAGACCCAGTACTTC
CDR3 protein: CATSRARAGSQETQYF

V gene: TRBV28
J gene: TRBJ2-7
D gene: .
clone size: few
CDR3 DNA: TGTGCCAGCAGTTTACCAGGATACGAGCAGTACTTC
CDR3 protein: CASSLPGYEQYF

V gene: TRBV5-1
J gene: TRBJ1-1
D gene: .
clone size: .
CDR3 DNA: TGCGCCAGCAGTACTTCCGGGAACACTGAAGCTTTCTTT
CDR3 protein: CASSTSGNTEAFF

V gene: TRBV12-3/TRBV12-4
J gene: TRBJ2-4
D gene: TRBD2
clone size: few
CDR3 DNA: TGTGCCAGCAGTTCGACTAGCGGGCTCAAAAACATTCAGTACTTC
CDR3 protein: CASSSTSGLKNIQYF

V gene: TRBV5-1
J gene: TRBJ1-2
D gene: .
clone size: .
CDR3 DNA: TGCGCCAGCAGCCGGACGGGGTCTAATAACTATGGCTACACCTTC
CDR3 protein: CASSRTGSNNYGYTF

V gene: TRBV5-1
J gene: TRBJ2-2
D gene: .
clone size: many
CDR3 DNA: TGCGCCAGCAGCGCGCCCGGTTGGGGGGTTAGCGGACGCGGCACCGGGGAGCTGTTTTTT
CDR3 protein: CASSAPGWGVSGRGTGELFF

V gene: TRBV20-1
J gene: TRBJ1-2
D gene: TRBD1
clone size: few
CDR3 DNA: TGCAGTGCTTACAGGGGAGAGAACTATGGCTACACCTTC
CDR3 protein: CSAYRGENYGYTF

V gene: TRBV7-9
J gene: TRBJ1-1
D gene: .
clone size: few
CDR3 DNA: TGTGCCAGCAGCGACCGCAGGGTCGCAAACACTGAAGCTTTCTTT
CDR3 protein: CASSDRRVANTEAFF

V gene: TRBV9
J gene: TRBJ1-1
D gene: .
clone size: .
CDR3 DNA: TGTGCCAGCAGCGCCCGCGGGGCGCTTAACACTGAAGCTTTCTTT
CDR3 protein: CASSARGALNTEAFF

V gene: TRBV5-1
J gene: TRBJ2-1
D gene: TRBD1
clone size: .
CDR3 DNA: TGCGCCAGCAGCTTGACTACCGGGACAGGGGGCAATGAGCAGTTCTTC
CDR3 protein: CASSLTTGTGGNEQFF

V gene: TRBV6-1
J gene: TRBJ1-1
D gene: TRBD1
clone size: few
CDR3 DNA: TGTGCCAGCAGTGTTGGGACAGGGTTCACTGAAGCTTTCTTT
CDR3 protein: CASSVGTGFTEAFF

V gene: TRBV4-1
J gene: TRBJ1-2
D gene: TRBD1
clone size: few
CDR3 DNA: TGCGCCAGCAGCCTACGGACAGGGACGGTGGGCTACACCTTC
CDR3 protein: CASSLRTGTVGYTF

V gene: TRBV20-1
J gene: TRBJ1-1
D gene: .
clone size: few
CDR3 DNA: TGCAGTGCTGTTCCACAGGGACCTGAAGCTTTCTTT
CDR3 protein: CSAVPQGPEAFF

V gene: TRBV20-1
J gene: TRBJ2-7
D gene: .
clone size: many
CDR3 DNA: TGCAGTGCTAGAATCTTCTCCTACGAGCAGTACTTC
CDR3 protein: CSARIFSYEQYF

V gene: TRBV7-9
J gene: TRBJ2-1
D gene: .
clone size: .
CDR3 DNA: TGTGCCAGCAGCTTAACGGAGTACAATGAGCAGTTCTTC
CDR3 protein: CASSLTEYNEQFF

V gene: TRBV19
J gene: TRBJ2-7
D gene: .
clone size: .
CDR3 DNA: TGTGCCAGTAGTATATTTTCCGGGGTCGACGAGCAGTACTTC
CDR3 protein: CASSIFSGVDEQYF

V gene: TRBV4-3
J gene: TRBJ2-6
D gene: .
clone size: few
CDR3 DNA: TGCGCCAGCAGCCAAGATCGGGGGTCCACCGTCCTGACTTTC
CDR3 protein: CASSQDRGSTVLTF

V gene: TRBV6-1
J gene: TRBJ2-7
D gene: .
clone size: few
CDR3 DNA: TGTGCCAGCAGTGAAGCCGGTTTTTTGGGGGCTAGGTCCTACGAGCAGTACTTC
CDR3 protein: CASSEAGFLGARSYEQYF

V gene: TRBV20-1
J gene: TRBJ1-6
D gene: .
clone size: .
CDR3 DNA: TGCAGTGCTGGATCAGGACAACTTGATTCACCCCTCCACTTT
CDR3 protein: CSAGSGQLDSPLHF

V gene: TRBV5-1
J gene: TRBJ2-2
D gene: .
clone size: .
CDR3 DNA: TGCGCCAGCAGCTGGGACCCGAACACCGGGGAGCTGTTTTTT
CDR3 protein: CASSWDPNTGELFF

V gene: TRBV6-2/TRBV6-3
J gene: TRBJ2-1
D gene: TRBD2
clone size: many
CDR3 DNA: TGTGCCACCTCCAAAGCGGACGGGGGGGACAATGAGCAGTTCTTC
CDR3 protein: CATSKADGGDNEQFF

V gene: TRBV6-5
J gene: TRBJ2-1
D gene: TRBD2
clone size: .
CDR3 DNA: TGTGCCAGCAGTGAGGGACTACAATCCTACAATGAGCAGTTCTTC
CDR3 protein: CASSEGLQSYNEQFF

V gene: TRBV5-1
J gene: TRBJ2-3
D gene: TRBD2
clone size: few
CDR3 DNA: TGCGCCAGCAGCTTGGGGACTAGCGTCCGCACAGATACGCAGTATTTT
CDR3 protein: CASSLGTSVRTDTQYF

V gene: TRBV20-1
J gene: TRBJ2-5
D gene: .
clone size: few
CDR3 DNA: TGCAGTGCTAGAGAGATAATGTACCAAGAGACCCAGTACTTC
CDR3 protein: CSAREIMYQETQYF

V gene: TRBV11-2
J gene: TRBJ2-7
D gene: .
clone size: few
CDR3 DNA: TGTGCCAGCAGCGAAGTTAGTTACGAGCAGTACTTC
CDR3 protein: CASSEVSYEQYF

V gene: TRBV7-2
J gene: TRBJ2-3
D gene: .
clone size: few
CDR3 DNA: TGTGCCAGCAGCATAATCACAGATACGCAGTATTTT
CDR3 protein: CASSIITDTQYF

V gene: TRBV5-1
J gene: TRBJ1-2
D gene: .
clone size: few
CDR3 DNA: TGCGCCAGCAGTCTCGAAGGATCCCTCTATGGCTACACCTTC
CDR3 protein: CASSLEGSLYGYTF

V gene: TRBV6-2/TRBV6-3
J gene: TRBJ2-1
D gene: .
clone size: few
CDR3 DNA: TGTGCCAGCAGTTCCGGACAGCTTGAGGGTGAGCAGTTCTTC
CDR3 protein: CASSSGQLEGEQFF

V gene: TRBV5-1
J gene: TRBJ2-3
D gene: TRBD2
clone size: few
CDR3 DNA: TGCGCCAGCAGCTCGGGGACTAGCGGAGGCACAGATACGCAGTATTTT
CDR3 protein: CASSSGTSGGTDTQYF

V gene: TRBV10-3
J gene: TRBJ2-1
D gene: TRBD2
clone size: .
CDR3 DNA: TGTGCCACCTGGAACGCTAGCGGCTACAATGAGCAGTTCTTC
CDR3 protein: CATWNASGYNEQFF

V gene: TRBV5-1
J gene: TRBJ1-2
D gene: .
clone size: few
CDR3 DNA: TGCGCCAGCAGCTTGGATGGGTCAGGCAACTATGGCTACACCTTC
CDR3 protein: CASSLDGSGNYGYTF

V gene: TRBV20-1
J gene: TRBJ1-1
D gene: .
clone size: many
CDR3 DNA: TGCAGTGCAGTGAACACTGAAGCTTTCTTT
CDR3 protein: CSAVNTEAFF

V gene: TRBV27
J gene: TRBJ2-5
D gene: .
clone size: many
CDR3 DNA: TGTGCCAGCAGTCCCAGGGTTCGGGAGACCCAGTACTTC
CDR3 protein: CASSPRVRETQYF

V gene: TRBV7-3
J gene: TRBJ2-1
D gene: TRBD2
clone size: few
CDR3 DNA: TGTGCCAGCAGCCGACAAGCGGGAGGGGGGTACAATGAGCAGTTCTTC
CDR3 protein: CASSRQAGGGYNEQFF

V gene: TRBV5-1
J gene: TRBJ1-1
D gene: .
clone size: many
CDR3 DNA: TGCGCCAGCAGCGACGACAGAGTGAACACTGAAGCTTTCTTT
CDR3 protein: CASSDDRVNTEAFF